What follows is one T cell receptor (beta chain) and its context. Its antigen is not known. The CDR3 extends 3 residues past the end of the read, so its final part is completed from the germline J gene. CVID subjects were around 16 female and under 35 male, aged 9 to 64. CVID subjects were neither ill nor on immunomodulatory or immunosuppressive medication at sampling. The source of the sample is a study of T cell clonality in common variable immunodeficiency. The method was immunoSEQ multiplex PCR; TCRdb's version includes in-frame clones alone and lacks a portion of them. The table records 15,000 to 20,000 clones without singletons, the ten largest covering 5.5% to 8.5%. Study findings and constraints: Common variable immunodeficiency TCR beta sequences reportedly had fewer deletions and N-nucleotide insertions.

Trimming cost V 7 bases and J 5 bases; bases outside gene matches: 4. This CDR3 comprises 13 residues. The V gene's germline CDR1 is MNHEY and CDR2 SVGEGT. The source material was peripheral blood mononuclear cells. This TCR derives from a human donor with common variable immunodeficiency. The chain is built from TRBV6-2 or TRBV6-3 and TRBJ1-5; TRBD1 matches 8 bases. The CDR3 bases that were read are TGTGCCAGCATGGGACAGGCTCATCAGCCC. Translated, it gives CASMGQAHQP. The whole CDR3 region reads CASMGQAHQPQHF.